This TCR beta chain was recovered during a study of shared T cell receptors in the human thymus. Germline values: CDR1 SGHRS, CDR2 YFSETQ. This CDR3 region has 16 residues. Trimming removed 0 bases from V and 5 bases from J; junction bases left unmatched: 5. The protocol was immunoSEQ multiplex PCR, while the TCRdb copy is restricted to in-frame clones and leaves out a portion. Altogether about 710,000 clones are present, 87% being singletons, with the ten largest covering roughly 0.0086%. The same sample was also studied in work on human thymus T cells. From that study: Apparent skewing of V and J gene usage characterized both thymic and blood repertoires. Highly overlapping thymic repertoires in unrelated individuals were reported by related research.

This chain joins TRBV5-1 and TRBJ2-7; 13 positions match TRBD2. Sample: thymocytes. The sequence was obtained from a boy under three years old with a congenital heart defect. CDR3 amino acids: CASSLAGTSGTHEQYF. CDR3 coding DNA: TGCGCCAGCAGCTTGGCCGGGACTAGCGGGACCCACGAGCAGTACTTC.